This TCR beta chain was sequenced in a study of cytomegalovirus exposure and HLA in healthy donors. Deletions cut 9 bases from V and 2 bases from J, with 16 bases between. The CDR3 covers 14 residues. The germline CDR1 and CDR2 sequences are MNHEY and SMNVEV (reference sequence). The PCR used 60 Vbeta and 13 Jbeta primers. Data came from immunoSEQ multiplex PCR; TCRdb stores just in-frame clones and leaves some out. In the table there are fewer than 200,000 clones, more than 65% of which are singletons. The TCR originated in a male donor in good health and CMV-seronegative. The J gene is TRBJ1-2, the V gene TRBV27; perhaps TRBD1 as D (5 bases). The sequencing input was PBMCs. The CDR3: CASRGDSRNYGYTF. The CDR3 DNA is TGTGCCAGTCGCGGTGACAGCCGGAACTATGGCTACACCTTC.